This passage covers 21 T cell receptor beta chains from one sample sequenced in a study of blood T cell repertoires in COVID-19 (dated by TCRdb to 2018 to 2020). The library was made by the immunoSEQ multiplex PCR assay. The immuneACCESS repertoire file appears here via TCRdb, limited to in-frame rearrangements. These files lack a portion of the clones; in checked studies, under half of the deficit traces to unresolved V genes, and the cause of the others is not known. The sample profile shows tens of thousands of clones; just over 85% of them were found once. Roughly 8.1% of the sample is in the top ten clones. Input material: peripheral blood. The receptor source for this set is a woman in her seventies with acute or convalescent COVID-19.

CDR3 DNA sequence: TGTGCCAGCAGCTTGGGAGTTGGTCAGGGGGCTTCTGGAAACACCATATATTTT. Protein: CASSLGVGQGASGNTIYF. The chain combines TRBV5-4 with TRBJ1-3, with TRBD1 matching over 8 bases. Germline V gene sequence: CDR1 SGHNT, CDR2 YYREEE (reference sequence). The CDR3 length is 18 residues. With 0 bases clipped from V and 1 base from J, the junction kept 9 bases outside the gene matches.

This clone was picked up one time. The chain combines TRBV9 with TRBJ2-2, with 11 nucleotides matching TRBD1. The CDR3 runs to 16 residues. The germline gives CDR1 SGDLS, CDR2 YYNGEE. The V and J ends lost 3 bases and 6 bases, in that order; junction bases with no gene match: 7. The CDR3 loop reads CASSARDRGKSGELFF. The CDR3 DNA follows: TGTGCCAGCAGCGCCCGGGACAGGGGGAAGTCCGGGGAGCTGTTTTTT.

This chain links TRBV5-4 with TRBJ2-7; the match to TRBD2 covers 7 bases. Losses at the gene ends were 3 bases for V and 3 bases for J; bases not matched to a gene: 9. This CDR3 comprises 15 residues. Germline-derived CDR1 and CDR2 are SGHNT and YYREEE (reference sequence). The CDR3 bases are TGTGCCAGCAGCTCCCGTCGGGGGGAGGACTACGAGCAGTACTTC. This translates into CASSSRRGEDYEQYF. The full variable domain, completed using reference TRBV5-4 and TRBJ2-7, is ETGVTQSPTHLIKTRGQQVTLRCSSQSGHNTVSWYQQALGQGPQFIFQYYREEENGRGNFPPRFSGLQFPNYSSELNVNALELDDSALYLCASSSRRGEDYEQYFGPGTRLTVT.

V usage is TRBV27 and J usage is TRBJ2-3, with D possibly matching TRBD2 (5 bases). The CDR3 loop spans 14 amino acids. Trimming took off 4 bases at V and 0 bases at J, with 8 bases between the two ends. Germline assignment: CDR1 MNHEY and CDR2 SMNVEV (reference sequence). Here the CDR3 DNA reads TGTGCCAGCAGTTCCTGGACTAGCACAGATACGCAGTATTTT. Its protein is CASSSWTSTDTQYF.

The rearrangement uses TRBV5-4 and TRBJ2-3; D call uncertain. CDR3 size: 14 residues. In germline, CDR1 is SGHNT, CDR2 YYREEE (reference sequence). V was pared by 0 bases and J by 2 bases, with 7 bases between. In DNA, the CDR3 is TGTGCCAGCAGCTTGGTCTCGGTCACAGATACGCAGTATTTT. Its translation is CASSLVSVTDTQYF.

This chain joins TRBV6-1 and TRBJ1-5; D perhaps matches TRBD1 (6 bases). Trimming pared 4 bases from V and 3 bases from J, leaving 16 bases between. Germline CDR1 reads MNHNS; CDR2 reads SASEGT. This CDR3 is 16 amino acids long. Here the CDR3 reads CASSGQPGQHNQPQHF. CDR3 sequence (DNA): TGTGCCAGCAGTGGCCAACCGGGACAACACAATCAGCCCCAGCATTTT.

V and J are TRBV5-4 and TRBJ2-2; 11 positions match TRBD2. V lost 2 bases, J lost 3 bases, and 0 bases stayed unmatched. CDR1 and CDR2 (germline): SGHNT, YYREEE (reference sequence). The CDR3 spans 15 residues. CDR3 nucleotide sequence: TGTGCCAGCAGCTTACTAGCGGGAGACACCGGGGAGCTGTTTTTT. Amino acids: CASSLLAGDTGELFF.

V is TRBV30 and J is TRBJ2-3; a possible D gene is TRBD2 (6 bases). Between the trimmed V and J ends, which lost 8 bases and 2 bases, there was a span of 20 bases. This CDR3 contains 15 residues. Germline V gene data show CDR1 as GTSNPN and CDR2 as SVGIG (reference sequence). The CDR3 coding sequence is TGTGCCACAAACCCTCTAGCGAGCCCCACAGATACGCAGTATTTT. Protein: CATNPLASPTDTQYF.

This chain joins TRBV5-4 and TRBJ1-2, with 11 bases matching TRBD1. In germline, CDR1 is SGHNT, CDR2 YYREEE (reference sequence). CDR3 length: 15 amino acids. After removal of 4 bases from V and 5 bases from J, the junction contained 7 bases not matched to a gene. CDR3: CASSQDRGREYGYTF. CDR3 bases: TGTGCCAGCAGCCAGGACAGGGGGCGCGAGTATGGCTACACCTTC.

V is TRBV11-2 and J is TRBJ2-2, with D possibly being TRBD2 (5 bases). Germline assignment: CDR1 SGHAT and CDR2 FQNNGV. V lost 1 base, J lost 1 base, and 10 bases lay in between. The CDR3 has 16 residues. CDR3 nucleotide sequence: TGTGCCAGCAGCTTAGGCGGGCCGGAGAACACCGGGGAGCTGTTTTTT. Translated: CASSLGGPENTGELFF.

The chain couples TRBV28 to TRBJ1-4, with D possibly matching TRBD1 (5 bases). Trimming took off 8 bases at V and 8 bases at J, with 9 bases between the two ends. The CDR3 sequence is 11 residues long. Germline V gene lookup returns CDR1 MDHEN and CDR2 SYDVKM. In DNA form, the CDR3 reads TGTGCCAGCTCCCGGGGGGAAAAACTGTTTTTT. Its protein product is CASSRGEKLFF.

The chain combines TRBV13 with TRBJ2-7, with 7 bases aligning to TRBD1. Germline V gene sequence: CDR1 PRHDT, CDR2 FYEKMQ (reference sequence). The CDR3 contains 13 residues. V trimming: 3 bases; J trimming: 7 bases; junction bases outside the gene matches: 6. The CDR3 DNA is TGTGCCAGCAGCTTTGCAGGGGGAGAGGAGCAGTACTTC. It specifies CASSFAGGEEQYF.

This clone was detected only once. The chain links TRBV19 to TRBJ1-5; the D gene is possibly TRBD1 (6 bases). V dropped 6 bases and J dropped 6 bases, with 21 bases sitting between them. This CDR3 comprises 16 residues. The V gene's germline CDR1 is LNHDA and CDR2 SQIVND (reference sequence). CDR3 nucleotides: TGTGCCAGTAGCAACCCAAGACAGGCAAGAAGTCAGCCCCAGCATTTT. As protein: CASSNPRQARSQPQHF.

The rearrangement joins TRBV6-1 to TRBJ2-7, with D possibly TRBD1 on 6 matching bases. Trimming pared 1 base from V and 3 bases from J, leaving 10 bases between. CDR3 size: 14 residues. Germline values: CDR1 MNHNS, CDR2 SASEGT. The CDR3: CASSEVGRGYEQYF. CDR3 DNA: TGTGCCAGCAGTGAAGTGGGCAGGGGCTACGAGCAGTACTTC.

The J gene is TRBJ1-2, the V gene TRBV9, with no clear D. The CDR3 totals 14 residues. The germline gives CDR1 SGDLS, CDR2 YYNGEE. Trimming cost V 6 bases and J 3 bases, with 15 bases left between them. CDR3 sequence (DNA): TGTGCCAGCACGCGAACCCAGGACTACTATGGCTACACCTTC. Translating it yields CASTRTQDYYGYTF.

The V and J genes are TRBV5-1 and TRBJ2-2; 15 nucleotides align to TRBD2. Germline-derived CDR1 and CDR2 are SGHRS and YFSETQ. The CDR3 loop spans 18 amino acids. V was pared by 2 bases and J by 0 bases, with 2 bases of the junction left unmatched. The CDR3 DNA follows: TGCGCCAGCAGCTTCGGACTAGCGGGGGGGACGAACACCGGGGAGCTGTTTTTT. This gives the protein CASSFGLAGGTNTGELFF.

The chain has TRBV19 and TRBJ2-7; 9 bases align to TRBD1. The CDR3 extends over 14 amino acids. CDR1 is LNHDA and CDR2 is SQIVND in the germline V gene (reference sequence). Unmatched junction bases numbered 11, after V lost 8 bases and J lost 6 bases. CDR3 nucleotide sequence: TGTGCCAGTTGGGACAGGGAATACAGCGGCGAGCAGTACTTC. Translated, it gives CASWDREYSGEQYF.

The CDR3 spells CASSLHGGTYEQYF. CDR3 DNA: TGTGCCAGCAGCTTACACGGGGGAACCTACGAGCAGTACTTC. J is TRBJ2-7 and V is TRBV7-9; D perhaps matches TRBD2 (6 bases). The CDR3 extends over 14 amino acids. The germline V gene has CDR1 SEHNR and CDR2 FQNEAQ (reference sequence). V was trimmed by 2 bases and J by 2 bases, leaving 10 bases between them.

The V gene is TRBV28, the J gene TRBJ1-6, with 8 bases lining up with TRBD1. J lost 8 bases, V lost 6 bases, and 15 bases had no gene match. Germline CDR1 reads MDHEN; CDR2 reads SYDVKM. The CDR3 spans 17 residues. CDR3 residues: CASRGAPGQEIDSPLHF. The DNA for the CDR3 is TGTGCCAGCAGGGGGGCACCGGGACAGGAGATTGATTCACCCCTCCACTTT. Drawing the rest from reference TRBV28 and TRBJ1-6, the complete variable domain is DVKVTQSSRYLVKRTGEKVFLECVQDMDHENMFWYRQDPGLGLRLIYFSYDVKMKEKGDIPEGYSVSREKKERFSLILESASTNQTSMYLCASRGAPGQEIDSPLHFGNGTRLTVT.

The chain joins TRBV5-1 to TRBJ2-2, with D perhaps TRBD2 (6 bases). The CDR3 has 15 residues. With 3 bases removed from V and 4 bases from J, the gap between germline ends came to 13 bases. Germline assignment: CDR1 SGHRS and CDR2 YFSETQ. The CDR3 DNA follows: TGCGCCAGCAGCTGGGGGACTCGAGGCACCGGGGAGCTGTTTTTT. This gives the protein CASSWGTRGTGELFF.

The J gene is TRBJ2-1, the V gene TRBV7-9; D gene uncertain. Looked up from germline, CDR1 is SEHNR and CDR2 is FQNEAQ (reference sequence). V gave up 3 bases and J gave up 5 bases, with 11 bases separating them. The CDR3 length is 14 residues. The CDR3 DNA reads TGTGCCAGCAGCTTCTTCGGCGGAAACAATGAGCAGTTCTTC. Translated, it gives CASSFFGGNNEQFF.